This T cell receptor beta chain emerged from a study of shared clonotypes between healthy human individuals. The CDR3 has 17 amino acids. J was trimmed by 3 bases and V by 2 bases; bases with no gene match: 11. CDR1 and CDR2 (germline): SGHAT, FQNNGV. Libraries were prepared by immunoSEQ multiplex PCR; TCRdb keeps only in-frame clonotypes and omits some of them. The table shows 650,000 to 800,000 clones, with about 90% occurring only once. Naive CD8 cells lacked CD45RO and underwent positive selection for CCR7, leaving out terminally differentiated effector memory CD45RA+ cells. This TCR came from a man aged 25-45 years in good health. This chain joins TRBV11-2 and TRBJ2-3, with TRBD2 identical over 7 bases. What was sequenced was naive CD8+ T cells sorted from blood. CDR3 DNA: TGTGCCAGCAGCTTATTTCGGAGCGGGATCGGTACAGATACGCAGTATTTT. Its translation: CASSLFRSGIGTDTQYF.